Below, 23 T cell receptor beta chains from the same sample are listed, as sequenced in a study of cytomegalovirus exposure and HLA in healthy donors. The PCR employed 60 Vbeta primers together with 13 Jbeta primers. Some clones are missing from TCRdb's copy, which holds only in-frame ones; the method was immunoSEQ multiplex PCR. The data show 70,000 or so clones, around 61% seen once. What was sequenced was PBMCs. All receptors derive from a woman aged 50 to 65 in good health and CMV-seronegative.

The rearrangement uses TRBV6-5 and TRBJ2-7; TRBD1 agrees at 9 bases. This CDR3 contains 15 residues. V shed 6 bases and J 2 bases; nucleotides not matched to a gene: 8. Germline V gives CDR1 MNHEY, CDR2 SVGAGI. The CDR3 nucleotides read TGTGCCAGCAGATACAGGGGGCGGGGTACCTACGAGCAGTACTTC. Amino acids: CASRYRGRGTYEQYF.

The chain joins TRBV29-1 to TRBJ1-1; 9 nucleotides agree with TRBD1. The CDR3 runs to 15 residues. Trimming at V came to 4 bases and at J to 3 bases, leaving 9 bases not matched to a gene. CDR1 and CDR2 (germline): SQVTM, ANQGSEA. CDR3: CSVAPWTGVHTEAFF. The CDR3 bases are TGCAGCGTTGCCCCTTGGACAGGGGTGCACACTGAAGCTTTCTTT.

In this sample, this clone turned up a few times. Written as DNA, the CDR3 is TGCAGCGCTGACAGGGCCTCAGATACGCAGTATTTT. It is translated as CSADRASDTQYF. V gene TRBV29-1 combines with J gene TRBJ2-3; 7 bases line up with TRBD1. Germline CDR1 SQVTM, CDR2 ANQGSEA. The CDR3 covers 12 residues. J gave up 4 bases and V 7 bases, and 5 bases lay outside the gene matches.

The chain uses TRBV27 and TRBJ2-7, with TRBD2 matching over 7 bases. The CDR3 runs 17 residues. Germline-derived CDR1 and CDR2 are MNHEY and SMNVEV (reference sequence). The V and J ends lost 2 bases and 2 bases, in that order; junction bases with no gene match: 12. The CDR3: CASSLRVVAGEAYEQYF. In DNA, the CDR3 is TGTGCCAGCAGTTTACGAGTCGTCGCGGGAGAGGCCTACGAGCAGTACTTC.

This clone was counted a few times. The chain is built from TRBV28 and TRBJ2-7; 15 nucleotides line up with TRBD2. Looked up from germline, CDR1 is MDHEN and CDR2 is SYDVKM. V lost 7 bases, J lost 6 bases, and 10 bases stayed unmatched. This CDR3 contains 16 residues. In nucleotides, the CDR3 is TGTGCCAGCACCCCGATCCCGGGACTAGCGGGAGGCGAGCAGTACTTC. It encodes CASTPIPGLAGGEQYF.

The chain links TRBV7-6 to TRBJ1-1; D unclear. Trimming cost V 0 bases and J 6 bases, with 11 bases left between them. The CDR3 runs 14 residues. The germline V gene has CDR1 SGHVS and CDR2 FNYEAQ. CDR3 residues: CASSLALANPEAFF. The CDR3 DNA reads TGTGCCAGCAGCTTAGCGTTGGCCAACCCTGAAGCTTTCTTT.

Only a few counts were recorded for this clone. V is TRBV5-1 and J is TRBJ2-1; 14 nucleotides match TRBD2. This CDR3 region has 15 residues. Germline assignment: CDR1 SGHRS and CDR2 YFSETQ. J gave up 6 bases and V 6 bases, and 5 bases lay outside the gene matches. CDR3 nucleotide sequence: TGCGCCAGCACCCAGGGACTAGCGGGAGTCAATGAGCAGTTCTTC. This gives the protein CASTQGLAGVNEQFF. Complete variable domain (other parts from reference TRBV5-1 and TRBJ2-1): KAGVTQTPRYLIKTRGQQVTLSCSPISGHRSVSWYQQTPGQGLQFLFEYFSETQRNKGNFPGRFSGRQFSNSRSEMNVSTLELGDSALYLCASTQGLAGVNEQFFGPGTRLTVL.

The chain has TRBV4-2 and TRBJ2-4, with 7 bases identical to TRBD2. The CDR3 extends over 16 amino acids. CDR1 is LGHNA, CDR2 YNFKEQ, per germline. The V and J ends lost 2 bases and 2 bases, in that order; junction bases with no gene match: 6. CDR3 residues: CASSQWEGLTKNIQYF. The DNA of the CDR3 is TGTGCCAGCAGCCAATGGGAGGGTCTAACCAAAAACATTCAGTACTTC.

This chain links TRBV5-1 with TRBJ2-7; TRBD2 aligns across 10 bases. CDR1 is SGHRS and CDR2 is YFSETQ in the germline V gene. The CDR3 length is 15 residues. The ends lost 4 bases at V and 5 bases at J; junction bases unmatched: 9. CDR3 sequence: CASSITAGGPNEQYF. The CDR3 DNA reads as TGCGCCAGCAGCATCACAGCGGGAGGGCCGAACGAGCAGTACTTC.

This clone was seen at least ten times. This chain joins TRBV7-6 and TRBJ1-3, with a weak D call TRBD1 (6 bases). The germline V gene has CDR1 SGHVS and CDR2 FNYEAQ. The CDR3 totals 16 residues. With 5 bases removed from V and 2 bases from J, the gap between germline ends came to 16 bases. For the CDR3, the DNA is TGTGCCAGCAGCCCCTCAGGGACAATGGCTGGAAACACCATATATTTT. Its protein product is CASSPSGTMAGNTIYF.

About this clone: A read error may account for a junction end that differs from germline. The rearrangement uses TRBV7-9 and TRBJ1-2, with D possibly matching TRBD1 (6 bases). The CDR3 is made up of 13 amino acids. Germline V gene lookup returns CDR1 SEHNR and CDR2 FQNEAQ (reference sequence). CDR3 nucleotides: TGTTCCAGTATCGGACAGCCTATCGGTGGCTACACCTTC. Its protein is CSSIGQPIGGYTF.

This sequence joins TRBV10-3 and TRBJ2-5, with no clear D. V was cut by 6 bases and J by 4 bases, with 15 bases left in between. Germline CDR1 reads ENHRY; CDR2 reads SYGVKD. CDR3 length: 14 amino acids. CDR3 DNA: TGTGCCATCAGGAATTCGAGAGGCGGAGAGACCCAGTACTTC. The encoded protein is CAIRNSRGGETQYF.

The V and J genes are TRBV29-1 and TRBJ2-3; D not resolved. Trimming removed 8 bases from V and 6 bases from J, with 9 bases in between. Germline CDR1 is SQVTM and CDR2 is ANQGSEA. The CDR3 is 10 amino acids. Here the CDR3 reads CSTNTDTQYF. The CDR3 DNA sequence: TGCAGCACCAACACGGATACGCAGTATTTT.

This clone has a handful of counts. The V and J genes are TRBV2 and TRBJ2-1; 11 bases line up with TRBD1. The germline V gene encodes CDR1 SNHLY and CDR2 FYNNEI. The V segment lost 2 bases and the J segment 8 bases; nucleotides outside the gene matches: 5. This CDR3 has 15 residues. The CDR3 loop reads CASSEIGDRGDEQFF. CDR3 DNA: TGTGCCAGCAGTGAAATTGGGGACAGGGGGGATGAGCAGTTCTTC.

A few counts support this clone. The V call is TRBV6-5, the J call TRBJ2-1, with D possibly being TRBD2 (5 bases). Germline lookup yields CDR1 MNHEY and CDR2 SVGAGI. Trimming took off 2 bases at V and 3 bases at J, with 8 bases between the two ends. The CDR3 is 14 amino acids. CDR3 protein: CASSYQRNYNEQFF. In nucleotides, the CDR3 is TGTGCCAGCAGTTACCAGCGGAACTACAATGAGCAGTTCTTC.

The rearrangement links TRBV11-3 to TRBJ1-1; D call uncertain. Trimming shortened V by 1 base and J by 6 bases, and 24 bases separated the two germline ends. Germline assignment: CDR1 SGHNT and CDR2 YENEEA. CDR3 length: 18 residues. The CDR3 loop reads CASSLGSARPQNWAEAFF. The DNA for the CDR3 is TGTGCCAGCAGCTTAGGGTCCGCCAGGCCCCAGAATTGGGCTGAAGCTTTCTTT.

There are a few counts of this clone. The rearrangement joins TRBV4-1 to TRBJ2-7; 14 bases are a match to TRBD2. Germline CDR1 reads MGHRA; CDR2 reads YSYEKL. The CDR3 has 18 amino acids. V lost 5 bases to trimming and J lost 6 bases; unmatched junction nucleotides: 15. The CDR3 sequence: CASSEVNMGLAGDSEQYF. CDR3 nucleotide sequence: TGCGCCAGCAGCGAAGTTAATATGGGACTAGCGGGAGATAGCGAGCAGTACTTC.

The chain links TRBV4-3 to TRBJ2-4; the match to TRBD2 covers 13 bases. The CDR3 has 17 amino acids. Germline-derived CDR1 and CDR2 are LGHNA and YSLEER. Unmatched junction bases numbered 3, after V lost 4 bases and J lost 0 bases. The CDR3 DNA reads as TGCGCCAGCAGCCGCGGACTAGCGGGGGTAGCCAAAAACATTCAGTACTTC. This sequence encodes CASSRGLAGVAKNIQYF.

With regard to this clone: A junction boundary mismatches the germline segment, possibly from a read error. This chain's CDR3 is CSSSFYETGIHEQYF. As DNA, the CDR3 is TGTTCCAGCAGCTTTTATGAGACAGGGATCCACGAGCAGTACTTC. The rearrangement uses TRBV7-9 and TRBJ2-7; 7 positions agree with TRBD1. The CDR3 totals 15 residues. Germline CDR1 and CDR2: SEHNR and FQNEAQ (reference sequence).

The rearrangement links TRBV7-9 to TRBJ2-4, with a possible D match to TRBD1 (5 bases). This CDR3 has 14 amino acids. Germline-derived CDR1 and CDR2 are SEHNR and FQNEAQ (reference sequence). Trimming pared 1 base from V and 6 bases from J, leaving 10 bases between. In DNA form, the CDR3 reads TGTGCCAGCAGCTTAGTTGGTCAGGGAAACATTCAGTACTTC. Amino acids: CASSLVGQGNIQYF.

The chain recombines TRBV15 with TRBJ1-2; tentatively, D is TRBD1 (6 bases). Trimming cost V 1 base and J 5 bases, with 14 bases left between them. Germline loops: CDR1 LNHNV, CDR2 YYDKDF (reference sequence). This CDR3 region has 15 residues. CDR3: CATSRGQDSIYGYTF. CDR3 nucleotides: TGTGCCACCAGCAGAGGTCAGGACAGTATATATGGCTACACCTTC.

This clone has only one observation. V usage is TRBV10-3 and J usage is TRBJ2-2, with unresolved D. Trimming removed 1 base from V and 3 bases from J, with 9 bases in between. Germline V gives CDR1 ENHRY, CDR2 SYGVKD. The CDR3 is 15 residues long. CDR3 sequence reads: CAISELTPDTGELFF. The CDR3 DNA is TGTGCCATCAGTGAGTTAACACCCGACACCGGGGAGCTGTTTTTT.

This clone was seen more than once but under ten times. The gene calls are TRBV19 and TRBJ2-1, with D possibly TRBD2 on 5 matching bases. Germline CDR1 and CDR2: LNHDA and SQIVND (reference sequence). The CDR3 contains 15 residues. The V gene lost 6 bases and the J gene lost 1 base, with 13 bases spanning the gap. DNA for the CDR3: TGTGCCAGTAGCCTCGGGGAACCTTCCTACAATGAGCAGTTCTTC. Its translation: CASSLGEPSYNEQFF. The full variable domain, with the rest looked up from reference TRBV19 and TRBJ2-1, is DGGITQSPKYLFRKEGQNVTLSCEQNLNHDAMYWYRQDPGQGLRLIYYSQIVNDFQKGDIAEGYSVSREKKESFPLTVTSAQKNPTAFYLCASSLGEPSYNEQFFGPGTRLTVL.